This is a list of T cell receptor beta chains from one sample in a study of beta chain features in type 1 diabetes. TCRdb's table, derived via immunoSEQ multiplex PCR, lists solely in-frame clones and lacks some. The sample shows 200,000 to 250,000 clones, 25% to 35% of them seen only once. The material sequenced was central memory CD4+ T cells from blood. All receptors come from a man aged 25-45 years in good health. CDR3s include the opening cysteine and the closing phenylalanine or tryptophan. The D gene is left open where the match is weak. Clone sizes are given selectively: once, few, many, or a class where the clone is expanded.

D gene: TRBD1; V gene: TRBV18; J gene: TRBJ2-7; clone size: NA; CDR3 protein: CASSIGAGTGVYEQYF; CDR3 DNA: TGTGCCAGCTCAATTGGAGCCGGGACAGGAGTTTACGAGCAGTACTTC
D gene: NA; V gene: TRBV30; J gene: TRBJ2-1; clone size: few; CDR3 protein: CAWSRVYNEQFF; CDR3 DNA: TGTGCCTGGAGCAGGGTCTACAATGAGCAGTTCTTC
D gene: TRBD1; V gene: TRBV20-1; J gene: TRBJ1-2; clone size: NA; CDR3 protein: CSGQGAGGYTF; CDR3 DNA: TGCAGTGGACAGGGGGCTGGTGGCTACACCTTC
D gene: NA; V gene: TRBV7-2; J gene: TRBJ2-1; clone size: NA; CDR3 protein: CASSWVAGAQFF; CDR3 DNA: TGTGCCAGCTCCTGGGTGGCGGGGGCGCAGTTCTTC
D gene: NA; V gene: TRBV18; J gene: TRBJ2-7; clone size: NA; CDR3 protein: CASSIAVSSYEQYF; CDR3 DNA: TGTGCCAGCTCAATCGCCGTAAGCTCCTACGAGCAGTACTTC
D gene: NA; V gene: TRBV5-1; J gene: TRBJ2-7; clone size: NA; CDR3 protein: CASSPESGSYEQYF; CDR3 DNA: TGCGCCAGCAGCCCTGAGAGCGGGTCCTACGAGCAGTACTTC
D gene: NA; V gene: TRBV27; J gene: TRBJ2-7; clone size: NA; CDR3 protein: CASSLQGSSYEQYF; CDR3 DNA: TGTGCCAGCAGTTTACAGGGGAGCTCCTACGAGCAGTACTTC
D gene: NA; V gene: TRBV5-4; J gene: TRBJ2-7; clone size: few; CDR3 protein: CATGDRDAGYEQYF; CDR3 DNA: TGTGCCACCGGTGACCGGGACGCGGGCTACGAGCAGTACTTC
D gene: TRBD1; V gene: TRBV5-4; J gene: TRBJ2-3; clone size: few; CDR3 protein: CASSFIQGGDTQYF; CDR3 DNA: TGTGCCAGCAGCTTTATACAGGGGGGAGATACGCAGTATTTT
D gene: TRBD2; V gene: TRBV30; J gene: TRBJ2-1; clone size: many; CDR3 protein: CAWSRLAGDGNEQFF; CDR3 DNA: TGTGCCTGGAGTCGCTTAGCGGGAGACGGAAATGAGCAGTTCTTC
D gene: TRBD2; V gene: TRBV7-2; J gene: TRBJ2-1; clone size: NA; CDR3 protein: CASSLTSGADNEQFF; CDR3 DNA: TGTGCCAGCAGCCTGACTAGCGGGGCAGACAATGAGCAGTTCTTC
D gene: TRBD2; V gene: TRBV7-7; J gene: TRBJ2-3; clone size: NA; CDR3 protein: CASSPSGRTDTQYF; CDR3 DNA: TGTGCCAGCAGCCCTAGCGGGCGCACAGATACGCAGTATTTT
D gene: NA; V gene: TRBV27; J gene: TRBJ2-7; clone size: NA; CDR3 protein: CASSSDGAYEQYF; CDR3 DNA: TGTGCCAGCAGTTCCGACGGGGCCTACGAGCAGTACTTC
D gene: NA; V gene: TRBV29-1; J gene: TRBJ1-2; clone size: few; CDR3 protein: CSVVWAGNRGNYGYTF; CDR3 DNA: TGCAGCGTTGTTTGGGCAGGGAATAGGGGGAACTATGGCTACACCTTC
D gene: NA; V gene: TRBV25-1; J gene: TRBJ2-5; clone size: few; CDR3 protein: CASSGSSGGETQYF; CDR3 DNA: TGTGCCAGCAGTGGGAGTAGCGGAGGGGAGACCCAGTACTTC
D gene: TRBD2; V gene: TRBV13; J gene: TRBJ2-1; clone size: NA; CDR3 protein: CASSLVERTSGHNEQFF; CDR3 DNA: TGTGCCAGCAGCTTAGTCGAACGGACTAGCGGTCACAATGAGCAGTTCTTC
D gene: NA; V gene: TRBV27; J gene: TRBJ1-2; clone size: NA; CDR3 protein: CASSSLRGLGGYTF; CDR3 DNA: TGTGCCAGCAGTTCTCTCCGGGGTTTAGGAGGCTACACCTTC
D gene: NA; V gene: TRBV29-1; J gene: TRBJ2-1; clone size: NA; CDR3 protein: CSVEPYNEQFF; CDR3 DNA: TGCAGCGTTGAACCATACAATGAGCAGTTCTTC
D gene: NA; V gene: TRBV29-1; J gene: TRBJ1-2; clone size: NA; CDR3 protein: CSVEGGTGNGYTF; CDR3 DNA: TGCAGCGTTGAAGGTGGCACCGGCAATGGCTACACCTTC
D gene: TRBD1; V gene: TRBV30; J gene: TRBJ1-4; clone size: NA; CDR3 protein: CAWSRDRTNEKLFF; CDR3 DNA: TGTGCCTGGAGCCGGGACAGAACTAATGAAAAACTGTTTTTT
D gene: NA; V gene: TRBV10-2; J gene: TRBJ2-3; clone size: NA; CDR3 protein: CASSVGRDTDTQYF; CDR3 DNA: TGCGCCAGCAGTGTGGGTCGGGACACAGATACGCAGTATTTT
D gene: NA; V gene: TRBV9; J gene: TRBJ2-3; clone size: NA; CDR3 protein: CASSWGADTQYF; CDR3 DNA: TGTGCCAGCAGCTGGGGCGCAGATACGCAGTATTTT
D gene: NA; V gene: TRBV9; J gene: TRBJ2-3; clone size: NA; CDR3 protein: CASSPRHWGDTQYF; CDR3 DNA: TGTGCCAGCAGCCCCCGCCATTGGGGAGATACGCAGTATTTT
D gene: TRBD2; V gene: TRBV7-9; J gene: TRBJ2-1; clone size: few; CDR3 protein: CASSIVAGGSYNEQFF; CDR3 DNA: TGTGCCAGCAGCATTGTAGCGGGAGGCTCCTACAATGAGCAGTTCTTC
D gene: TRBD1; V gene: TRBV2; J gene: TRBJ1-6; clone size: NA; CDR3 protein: CASSSTGGGSPLHF; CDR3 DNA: TGTGCCAGCAGTTCGACAGGGGGCGGTTCACCCCTCCACTTT
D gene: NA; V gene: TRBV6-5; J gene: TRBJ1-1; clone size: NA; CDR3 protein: CASSYHRDDEAFF; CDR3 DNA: TGTGCCAGCAGTTACCACAGGGACGATGAAGCTTTCTTT
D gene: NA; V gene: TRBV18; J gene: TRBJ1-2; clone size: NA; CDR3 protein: CASSPGWADYGYTF; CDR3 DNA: TGTGCCAGCTCACCGGGCTGGGCTGACTATGGCTACACCTTC
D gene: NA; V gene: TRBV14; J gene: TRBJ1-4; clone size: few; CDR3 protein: CASSQLPNEKLFF; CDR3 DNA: TGTGCCAGCAGCCAGTTACCTAATGAAAAACTGTTTTTT
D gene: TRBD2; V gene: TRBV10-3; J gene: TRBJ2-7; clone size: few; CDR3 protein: CAISESTSGAYEQYF; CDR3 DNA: TGTGCCATCAGTGAGTCAACTAGCGGCGCCTACGAGCAGTACTTC
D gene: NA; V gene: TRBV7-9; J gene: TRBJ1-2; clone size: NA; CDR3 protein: CASITQEVDGYTF; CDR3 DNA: TGTGCCAGCATCACTCAGGAGGTGGATGGCTACACCTTC
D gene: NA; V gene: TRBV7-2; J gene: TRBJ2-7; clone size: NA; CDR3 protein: CASSLDQGRGSYEQYF; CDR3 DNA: TGTGCCAGCAGCTTAGATCAGGGAAGGGGGTCCTACGAGCAGTACTTC
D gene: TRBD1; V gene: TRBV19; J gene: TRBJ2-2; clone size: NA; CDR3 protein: CASRGQGSNTGELFF; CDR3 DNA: TGTGCCAGTAGAGGACAGGGTTCGAACACCGGGGAGCTGTTTTTT
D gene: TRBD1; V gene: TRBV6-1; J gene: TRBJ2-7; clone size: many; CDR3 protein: CASSVSQGPFSYEQYF; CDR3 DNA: TGTGCCAGCAGTGTATCACAGGGGCCCTTCTCCTACGAGCAGTACTTC